This TCR beta chain was profiled in a study of OX40 agonist ivuxolimab in advanced cancers. Study conclusions and caveats: Researchers report that CD8+ T cells had, on average, more expanded clones than CD4+.

Repertoires were generated with immunoSEQ multiplex PCR, while TCRdb's copy carries only in-frame clones and drops some. There are approximately 86,000 clones in the sample; 86% occur only once, and 6.5% lies in the top ten. CDR3 size: 16 residues. The junction had 11 bases not matched to a gene; V was cut back by 0 bases and J by 7 bases. Germline lookup yields CDR1 MNHEY and CDR2 SVGAGI. Note on this clone: Its antigen is not identified.

The genes are TRBV6-5 and TRBJ1-2; TRBD1 aligns across 7 bases. This specimen consisted of CD4+ or CD8+ T cells sorted from blood, obtained in a trial of the OX40 agonist ivuxolimab. This TCR was recovered from an adult with an advanced solid tumor such as melanoma, head and neck, liver or kidney cancer. The CDR3 DNA is TGTGCCAGCAGTTACTCTTTTCGACAGGGCCTTTCTGGCTACACCTTC. Translated, it gives CASSYSFRQGLSGYTF.